Listed below are T cell receptor beta chains from one sample, sequenced in a study of human T cells and chemical hapten exposure. In TCRdb, the RACE reads were re-called with MiXCR into one record per CDR3 protein. This sample has more than 75,000 distinct CDR3 sequences; around 10% occur once, and the top ten carry approximately 3.9%. The sequencing used whole blood, collected in connection with sensitization to the hapten diphenylcyclopropenone (DPC). Source of these receptors: a middle-aged woman with alopecia areata. Some clones in this sample may be carry-over from other donors' samples. Each CDR3 is given with its conserved first and last residue. Each record gives: V gene, J gene, D gene, clone size, CDR3 length, CDR3 protein, CDR3 DNA. The D gene is left open where the match is weak. Where a row states a size, it is once, few, many or the class of an expanded clone; other rows omit it.

>TRBV4-1|TRBJ2-3|.|.|15
CASSQVSPKRDTQYF
TGCGCCAGCAGCCAAGTGTCTCCAAAGCGGGATACGCAGTATTTT
>TRBV28|TRBJ2-7|.|many|16
CASSFRRAYGSYEQYF
TGTGCCAGCAGTTTCCGACGGGCTTATGGGTCCTACGAGCAGTACTTC
>TRBV3-1|TRBJ1-2|TRBD1|many|14
CASSQGGGLDGYTF
TGTGCCAGCAGCCAAGGAGGGGGCCTGGATGGCTACACCTTC
>TRBV12-3/TRBV12-4|TRBJ2-2|.|.|15
CASSSSGGHTGELFF
TGTGCCAGCAGTTCGTCCGGGGGGCACACCGGGGAGCTGTTTTTT
>TRBV6-2/TRBV6-3|TRBJ1-5|.|.|15
CASSDRDGPNQPQHF
TGTGCCAGCAGTGACCGGGACGGACCCAATCAGCCCCAGCATTTT
>TRBV7-9|TRBJ2-7|.|few|12
CASSITSYEQYF
TGTGCCAGCAGCATCACCTCCTACGAGCAGTACTTC
>TRBV7-9|TRBJ1-5|.|many|16
CASSLEFQAGMRPQHF
TGTGCCAGCAGCTTAGAATTCCAGGCAGGGATGAGGCCCCAGCATTTT
>TRBV7-9|TRBJ1-6|TRBD1|many|15
CASTLEGTGVSPLHF
TGTGCCAGCACCTTAGAGGGGACAGGGGTTTCACCCCTCCACTTT
>TRBV30|TRBJ2-7|.|many|13
CAWSEGRGNEQYF
TGTGCCTGGAGTGAAGGCAGGGGCAACGAGCAGTACTTC
>TRBV7-8|TRBJ2-2|.|many|14
CASSSGRLSGELFF
TGTGCCAGCAGCTCAGGACGCCTGTCCGGGGAGCTGTTTTTT
>TRBV5-8|TRBJ2-7|.|many|10
CASSYRKQYF
TGTGCCAGCAGCTACAGGAAACAGTACTTC
>TRBV4-1|TRBJ1-4|.|.|16
CASSQGQGSNNEKLFF
TGCGCCAGCAGCCAAGGCCAGGGGTCCAATAATGAAAAACTGTTTTTT
>TRBV19|TRBJ2-3|TRBD2|many|15
CATRRGLDRADTQYF
TGTGCCACTAGACGAGGACTAGATCGTGCAGATACGCAGTATTTT
>TRBV7-8|TRBJ2-2|.|many|13
CASSRTVTGELFF
TGTGCCAGCAGTCGGACGGTGACCGGGGAGCTGTTTTTT